These 15 T cell receptor beta chains share one sample of origin, sequenced in a study of OX40 agonist ivuxolimab in advanced cancers. The repertoire was sequenced with immunoSEQ multiplex PCR; TCRdb's copy has only in-frame clones and lacks some. Of about 16,000 clones in the sample, about 86% were seen once. The source was CD4+ or CD8+ T cells sorted from blood, collected in a trial of the OX40 agonist ivuxolimab. The receptors were gathered from an adult with an advanced solid tumor such as melanoma, head and neck, liver or kidney cancer.

This clone was recorded only once. The V call is TRBV14, the J call TRBJ2-7; 7 bases agree with TRBD1. Unmatched junction bases numbered 9, after V lost 0 bases and J lost 1 base. The V gene's germline CDR1 is SGHDN and CDR2 FVKESK. The CDR3 spans 17 residues. CDR3 protein: CASSQDLRTGTSYEQYF. Here the CDR3 DNA reads TGTGCCAGCAGCCAAGATCTTAGGACAGGCACTTCCTACGAGCAGTACTTC.

The V and J genes are TRBV11-2 and TRBJ2-7; perhaps TRBD2 as D (6 bases). V gave up 5 bases and J gave up 3 bases, with 17 bases separating them. From germline, CDR1 is SGHAT and CDR2 FQNNGV. This CDR3 spans 15 amino acids. The CDR3 sequence: CASSPTSGTFYEQYF. As DNA, the CDR3 is TGTGCCAGCAGCCCGACATCCGGGACTTTCTACGAGCAGTACTTC.

This CDR3 reads CSVDSQVSYNEQFF. In nucleotides, the CDR3 is TGCAGCGTTGACTCCCAGGTATCATACAATGAGCAGTTCTTC. This chain joins TRBV29-1 and TRBJ2-1; no definite D call. Trimming took 3 bases from V and 4 from J, leaving 13 bases between them. The CDR3 length is 14 residues. Germline V gene sequence: CDR1 SQVTM, CDR2 ANQGSEA.

This clone was recorded once. The gene calls are TRBV5-1 and TRBJ2-3, with TRBD2 matching 8 bases. The CDR3 runs 15 residues. CDR1 is SGHRS, CDR2 YFSETQ, per germline. V trimming: 0 bases; J trimming: 5 bases; junction bases outside the gene matches: 5. The CDR3 protein is CASSLATLAGDTQYF. CDR3 sequence (DNA): TGCGCCAGCAGCTTGGCCACCCTAGCGGGAGATACGCAGTATTTT.

The V and J genes are TRBV5-1 and TRBJ2-6; D is uncertain. The CDR3 is 17 amino acids. The ends were cut back, 0 bases at V and 0 bases at J, with 10 bases in the middle. Germline V gene sequence: CDR1 SGHRS, CDR2 YFSETQ. This CDR3 is CASSLAGFSSGANVLTF. CDR3 coding DNA: TGCGCCAGCAGCTTGGCCGGGTTCAGCTCTGGGGCCAACGTCCTGACTTTC.

CDR3 sequence reads: CASSPIPQGLHQPQHF. The CDR3 nucleotides are TGTGCCAGCAGCCCGATCCCACAGGGTCTTCATCAGCCCCAGCATTTT. The V gene is TRBV7-9, the J gene TRBJ1-5, with a possible D match to TRBD1 (6 bases). The ends were cut back, 5 bases at V and 5 bases at J, with 19 bases in the middle. The CDR3 totals 16 residues. The germline V gene has CDR1 SEHNR and CDR2 FQNEAQ (reference sequence).

The chain uses TRBV7-2 and TRBJ1-3, with 7 bases identical to TRBD1. The CDR3 is 13 amino acids. Germline loops: CDR1 SGHTA, CDR2 FQGNSA. Trimming at V came to 5 bases and at J to 7 bases, leaving 5 bases not matched to a gene. In DNA, the CDR3 is TGTGCCAGCAGCCAAACCAGGGGGAACACCATATATTTT. It specifies CASSQTRGNTIYF. Combining the CDR3 with reference TRBV7-2 and TRBJ1-3 gives the whole variable domain GAGVSQSPSNKVTEKGKDVELRCDPISGHTALYWYRQSLGQGLEFLIYFQGNSAPDKSGLPSDRFSAERTGGSVSTLTIQRTQQEDSAVYLCASSQTRGNTIYFGEGSWLTVV.

The chain is built from TRBV4-1 and TRBJ2-7; TRBD1 matches 8 bases. The CDR3 has 15 amino acids. With 4 bases clipped from V and 0 bases from J, the junction kept 5 bases outside the gene matches. Germline loops: CDR1 MGHRA, CDR2 YSYEKL. CDR3 sequence (DNA): TGCGCCAGCAGCCCTAGGACAGGGAGCTCCTACGAGCAGTACTTC. This sequence encodes CASSPRTGSSYEQYF.

The chain has TRBV12-5 and TRBJ2-1; no clear D gene. This CDR3 contains 11 residues. Germline V gene sequence: CDR1 LGHNT, CDR2 FRNRAP. Between the trimmed V and J ends, which lost 5 bases and 10 bases, there was a span of 9 bases. CDR3 residues: CASGPQWEQFF. The DNA of the CDR3 is TGTGCTAGTGGTCCCCAATGGGAGCAGTTCTTC.

This chain connects TRBV27 to TRBJ1-1; D remains unclear. The CDR3 is 13 residues long. Trimming removed 4 bases at V and 2 bases at J, with 8 bases between. Germline CDR1 MNHEY, CDR2 SMNVEV (reference sequence). CDR3 region: CASSYGRNTEAFF. CDR3 nucleotide sequence: TGTGCCAGCAGTTACGGACGAAACACTGAAGCTTTCTTT.

There are a few counts of this clone. This chain uses TRBV5-5 with TRBJ1-6, with 8 bases matching TRBD1. The germline gives CDR1 SGHKS, CDR2 YYEKEE (reference sequence). CDR3 size: 15 residues. V lost 4 bases and J lost 5; bases outside the gene matches: 5. The CDR3 is CASSHGQGNNSPLHF. CDR3 DNA sequence: TGTGCCAGCAGCCACGGACAGGGTAATAATTCACCCCTCCACTTT.

The V and J genes are TRBV6-1 and TRBJ1-4; TRBD1 aligns across 7 bases. Germline V gene data show CDR1 as MNHNS and CDR2 as SASEGT. There are 15 residues in the CDR3. Trimming cost V 4 bases and J 6 bases; bases outside gene matches: 8. CDR3 bases: TGTGCCAGCAGTGTTAAAGGGGGCGCGGATGAAAAACTGTTTTTT. It yields the protein CASSVKGGADEKLFF.

This clone was recorded once. V and J are TRBV4-1 and TRBJ2-7; 8 nucleotides line up with TRBD2. Trimming at V came to 0 bases and at J to 4 bases, leaving 20 bases not matched to a gene. Germline CDR1 MGHRA, CDR2 YSYEKL. This CDR3 region has 20 residues. DNA of the CDR3: TGCGCCAGCAGCCAAGAGTCCCTTGCCCTGGGGACTAGGTGGGGATACGAGCAGTACTTC. Protein product: CASSQESLALGTRWGYEQYF.

This chain links TRBV11-3 with TRBJ2-3, with TRBD1 as a possible D gene (6 bases). CDR1 is SGHNT and CDR2 is YENEEA in the germline V gene. The ends were cut back, 5 bases at V and 3 bases at J, with 21 bases in the middle. CDR3 length: 17 residues. CDR3 sequence: CASSQQTPGHLTDTQYF. In nucleotides, the CDR3 is TGTGCCAGCAGCCAACAAACGCCGGGACATTTAACAGATACGCAGTATTTT.

This chain joins TRBV6-5 and TRBJ1-1; 12 bases fit TRBD1. Germline V gene sequence: CDR1 MNHEY, CDR2 SVGAGI. V lost 0 bases and J lost 3; bases outside the gene matches: 2. The CDR3 consists of 16 residues. CDR3 loop: CASSYSGTGGYTEAFF. CDR3 nucleotide sequence: TGTGCCAGCAGTTACTCCGGGACAGGGGGCTACACTGAAGCTTTCTTT.